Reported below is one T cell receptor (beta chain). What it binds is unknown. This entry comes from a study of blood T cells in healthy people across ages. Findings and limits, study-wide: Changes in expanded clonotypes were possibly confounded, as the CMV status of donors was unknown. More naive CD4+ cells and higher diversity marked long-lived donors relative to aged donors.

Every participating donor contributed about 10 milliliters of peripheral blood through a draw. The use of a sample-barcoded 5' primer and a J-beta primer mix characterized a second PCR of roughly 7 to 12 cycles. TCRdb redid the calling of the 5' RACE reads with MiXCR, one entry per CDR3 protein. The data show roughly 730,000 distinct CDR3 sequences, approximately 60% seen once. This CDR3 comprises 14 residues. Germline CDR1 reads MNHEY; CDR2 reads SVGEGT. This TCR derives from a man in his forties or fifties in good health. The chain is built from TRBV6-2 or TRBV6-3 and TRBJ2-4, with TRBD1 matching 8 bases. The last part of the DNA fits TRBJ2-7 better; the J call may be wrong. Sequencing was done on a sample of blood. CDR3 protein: CATQRRSGGGEQYF. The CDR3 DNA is TGTGCCACCCAAAGGAGGTCAGGGGGCGGCGAGCAGTACTTC.